Listed here is a single T cell receptor beta chain. The data were taken from a study of CD8+ T cells in alopecia areata. Following extraction, RNA underwent reverse transcription to cDNA, which served as the sequencing template. Assay: immunoSEQ multiplex PCR; the TCRdb copy retains only in-frame clones and omits some. The sample shows approximately 210,000 clones, about 64% of them seen only once. This sample's treatment: oral pan-JAK inhibitor, 5-10 mg twice daily. The CDR3 loop spans 14 amino acids. Per germline, CDR1 LGHNA and CDR2 YSLEER. The V end lost 2 bases, the J end lost 7 bases, and 9 bases lay between the germline ends.

The TCR originated in a human donor with alopecia areata. The rearrangement joins TRBV4-3 to TRBJ1-6, with D uncertain. The sample consisted of CD4+ T cells sorted from blood, taken at week 4, from a patient treated with tofacitinib. The CDR3 reads CASSQWVWNSPLHF. In nucleotides, the CDR3 is TGCGCCAGCAGCCAATGGGTGTGGAATTCACCCCTCCACTTT.